This T cell receptor beta chain was captured by sequencing in a study of monozygotic twins with inflammatory bowel disease. Following a re-call of the 5' RACE reads, TCRdb has one entry per CDR3 protein and lacks DNA. Its table lists a few hundred thousand distinct CDR3 sequences. General observations from the study: Healthy co-twins exceeded IBD patients in TCRbeta diversity as measured by inverse Simpson. Varying immunosuppressive regimens may have increased patient repertoire variability.

The CDR3 has 13 amino acids. Every donor provided one blood sample measuring over 2 ml. A remark on this clonotype: What it binds is unknown.

Sequencing used blood. The sequence derives from a human donor with ulcerative colitis or Crohn's disease, or a healthy co-twin of an affected twin (not recorded which). The V and J genes are TRBV12-3 or TRBV12-4 and TRBJ1-2; TCRdb returns TRBD1, unconfirmable since there is no DNA. The CDR3 spells CASSRTGDYGYTF.